This is a list of T cell receptor beta chains from one sample in a study of T cells in tumors after PD-1 blockade. Clones were sequenced by immunoSEQ multiplex PCR, and TCRdb holds only the in-frame ones, with some missing. Of approximately 48,000 clones listed, approximately 81% are singletons. The source material was PBMCs, sampled before anti-PD-1 treatment. These receptors came from a human donor with basal cell carcinoma. CDR3s include the opening cysteine and the closing phenylalanine or tryptophan. A D gene is named only where the DNA matches it firmly. Clone size is not always given. Where it is, it says once, few, many or a class for expanded clones.

cdr3_length: 15
clone_size: -
d_call: -
v_call: TRBV4-1
j_call: TRBJ2-1
cdr3_aa: CASSQLANSYNEQFF
cdr3_nt: TGCGCCAGCAGCCAGCTAGCTAACTCCTACAATGAGCAGTTCTTC

cdr3_length: 14
clone_size: -
d_call: -
v_call: TRBV2
j_call: TRBJ2-7
cdr3_aa: CASRRGTQSYEQYF
cdr3_nt: TGTGCCAGCAGGAGGGGGACACAATCCTACGAGCAGTACTTC

cdr3_length: 16
clone_size: -
d_call: TRBD1
v_call: TRBV10-3
j_call: TRBJ2-5
cdr3_aa: CAISSGTGGNEETQYF
cdr3_nt: TGTGCCATCAGCTCGGGGACAGGGGGTAATGAAGAGACCCAGTACTTC

cdr3_length: 19
clone_size: -
d_call: -
v_call: TRBV21-1
j_call: TRBJ1-6
cdr3_aa: CASSKAKGQLSSYNSPLHF
cdr3_nt: TGTGCCAGCAGCAAAGCGAAGGGGCAACTGAGCTCCTATAATTCACCCCTCCACTTT

cdr3_length: 14
clone_size: -
d_call: -
v_call: TRBV6-5
j_call: TRBJ2-1
cdr3_aa: CASSYSVFGNEQFF
cdr3_nt: TGTGCCAGCAGTTACTCTGTCTTCGGCAATGAGCAGTTCTTC

cdr3_length: 17
clone_size: -
d_call: TRBD2
v_call: TRBV25-1
j_call: TRBJ2-3
cdr3_aa: CASSESELADYTDTQYF
cdr3_nt: TGTGCCAGCAGTGAATCCGAACTAGCGGATTACACAGATACGCAGTATTTT

cdr3_length: 15
clone_size: -
d_call: TRBD1
v_call: TRBV3-1/TRBV3-2
j_call: TRBJ1-6
cdr3_aa: CASSQGSQGASPLHF
cdr3_nt: TGTGCCAGCAGCCAAGGGTCCCAGGGGGCTTCACCCCTCCACTTT

cdr3_length: 14
clone_size: -
d_call: -
v_call: TRBV5-1
j_call: TRBJ1-1
cdr3_aa: CASSSLGQNTEAFF
cdr3_nt: TGCGCCAGCAGCTCCCTGGGACAGAACACTGAAGCTTTCTTT

cdr3_length: 16
clone_size: -
d_call: -
v_call: TRBV6-5
j_call: TRBJ2-6
cdr3_aa: CASSYARSSGANVLTF
cdr3_nt: TGTGCCAGCAGTTACGCGCGGAGCTCTGGGGCCAACGTCCTGACTTTC

cdr3_length: 18
clone_size: -
d_call: TRBD1
v_call: TRBV4-1
j_call: TRBJ2-6
cdr3_aa: CASSRGQGESSGANVLTF
cdr3_nt: TGCGCCAGCAGCCGAGGACAGGGGGAGAGCTCTGGGGCCAACGTCCTGACTTTC

cdr3_length: 17
clone_size: few
d_call: -
v_call: TRBV4-1
j_call: TRBJ1-2
cdr3_aa: CASSQTSLGGIGDGYTF
cdr3_nt: TGCGCCAGCAGCCAAACATCGTTGGGGGGAATCGGCGATGGCTACACCTTC

cdr3_length: 16
clone_size: -
d_call: -
v_call: TRBV6-5
j_call: TRBJ2-3
cdr3_aa: CASSYSIGGHTDTQYF
cdr3_nt: TGTGCCAGCAGTTACTCGATCGGCGGACACACAGATACGCAGTATTTT

cdr3_length: 13
clone_size: -
d_call: -
v_call: TRBV5-1
j_call: TRBJ2-5
cdr3_aa: CASRSGVGETQYF
cdr3_nt: TGCGCCAGCAGGTCCGGGGTGGGCGAGACCCAGTACTTC

cdr3_length: 14
clone_size: -
d_call: -
v_call: TRBV5-1
j_call: TRBJ1-4
cdr3_aa: CASSLKGSNEKLFF
cdr3_nt: TGCGCCAGCAGCTTGAAAGGGTCTAATGAAAAACTGTTTTTT

cdr3_length: 15
clone_size: -
d_call: -
v_call: TRBV6-1
j_call: TRBJ2-1
cdr3_aa: CASSDLRWGAGEQFF
cdr3_nt: TGTGCCAGCAGTGACCTAAGGTGGGGGGCGGGGGAGCAGTTCTTC

cdr3_length: 15
clone_size: -
d_call: -
v_call: TRBV30
j_call: TRBJ1-2
cdr3_aa: CAWSEQQISNYGYTF
cdr3_nt: TGTGCCTGGAGTGAACAGCAGATCTCTAACTATGGCTACACCTTC

cdr3_length: 14
clone_size: -
d_call: TRBD1
v_call: TRBV19
j_call: TRBJ2-5
cdr3_aa: CASSPRQGAKTQYF
cdr3_nt: TGTGCCAGCTCACCCCGGCAGGGGGCGAAGACCCAGTACTTC

cdr3_length: 15
clone_size: -
d_call: TRBD2
v_call: TRBV4-1
j_call: TRBJ2-7
cdr3_aa: CASSQAAASGYEQYF
cdr3_nt: TGCGCCAGCAGCCAAGCAGCGGCTAGCGGCTACGAGCAGTACTTC

cdr3_length: 15
clone_size: -
d_call: -
v_call: TRBV3-1/TRBV3-2
j_call: TRBJ2-6
cdr3_aa: CASSIRLSGANVLTF
cdr3_nt: TGTGCCAGCAGCATCAGACTCTCTGGGGCCAACGTCCTGACTTTC

cdr3_length: 15
clone_size: -
d_call: -
v_call: TRBV27
j_call: TRBJ2-1
cdr3_aa: CASSRSRGAYNEQFF
cdr3_nt: TGTGCCAGCAGTCGATCCCGAGGGGCCTACAATGAGCAGTTCTTC

cdr3_length: 15
clone_size: -
d_call: TRBD1
v_call: TRBV7-8
j_call: TRBJ2-3
cdr3_aa: CASSLGTGSTDTQYF
cdr3_nt: TGTGCCAGCAGCTTAGGGACAGGGAGCACAGATACGCAGTATTTT

cdr3_length: 15
clone_size: -
d_call: -
v_call: TRBV5-1
j_call: TRBJ1-6
cdr3_aa: CASSRDGGQSSPLHF
cdr3_nt: TGCGCCAGCAGCCGGGACGGGGGCCAAAGTTCACCCCTCCACTTT

cdr3_length: 14
clone_size: -
d_call: TRBD1
v_call: TRBV6-5
j_call: TRBJ2-7
cdr3_aa: CASSSWDRGYEQYF
cdr3_nt: TGTGCCAGCAGCTCCTGGGACAGGGGCTACGAGCAGTACTTC

cdr3_length: 14
clone_size: -
d_call: -
v_call: TRBV12-5
j_call: TRBJ2-1
cdr3_aa: CASGLTRDYNEQFF
cdr3_nt: TGTGCTAGTGGTTTGACCCGGGACTACAATGAGCAGTTCTTC

cdr3_length: 15
clone_size: -
d_call: TRBD2
v_call: TRBV19
j_call: TRBJ2-5
cdr3_aa: CASSTTSGDQETQYF
cdr3_nt: TGTGCCAGTAGCACGACTAGCGGGGATCAAGAGACCCAGTACTTC

cdr3_length: 10
clone_size: -
d_call: -
v_call: TRBV6-6
j_call: TRBJ2-1
cdr3_aa: CASGGIGQFF
cdr3_nt: TGTGCCAGCGGTGGCATCGGGCAGTTCTTC

cdr3_length: 16
clone_size: -
d_call: TRBD2
v_call: TRBV7-9
j_call: TRBJ2-5
cdr3_aa: CASSPRLAGFQETQYF
cdr3_nt: TGTGCCAGCAGCCCACGACTAGCGGGGTTCCAAGAGACCCAGTACTTC

cdr3_length: 15
clone_size: -
d_call: -
v_call: TRBV30
j_call: TRBJ1-2
cdr3_aa: CAWSAPAVGRYGYTF
cdr3_nt: TGTGCCTGGAGTGCCCCGGCGGTGGGCCGCTATGGCTACACCTTC

cdr3_length: 15
clone_size: -
d_call: -
v_call: TRBV18
j_call: TRBJ1-4
cdr3_aa: CASSPGTTQNEKLFF
cdr3_nt: TGTGCCAGCTCACCTGGGACAACCCAGAATGAAAAACTGTTTTTT

cdr3_length: 13
clone_size: -
d_call: -
v_call: TRBV3-1/TRBV3-2
j_call: TRBJ1-1
cdr3_aa: CASTPTGNTEAFF
cdr3_nt: TGTGCCAGCACCCCTACAGGGAACACTGAAGCTTTCTTT

cdr3_length: 14
clone_size: once
d_call: TRBD1
v_call: TRBV30
j_call: TRBJ1-2
cdr3_aa: CAWSRDRSLYGYTF
cdr3_nt: TGTGCCTGGAGTCGGGACAGGTCCCTCTATGGCTACACCTTC

cdr3_length: 15
clone_size: -
d_call: TRBD1
v_call: TRBV24-1
j_call: TRBJ2-1
cdr3_aa: CATSDLRDSYNEQFF
cdr3_nt: TGTGCCACCAGTGATCTCCGGGACAGCTACAATGAGCAGTTCTTC

cdr3_length: 15
clone_size: -
d_call: TRBD1
v_call: TRBV18
j_call: TRBJ1-2
cdr3_aa: CASSPGQGMDYGYTF
cdr3_nt: TGTGCCAGCTCACCAGGACAGGGGATGGACTATGGCTACACCTTC

cdr3_length: 14
clone_size: few
d_call: TRBD1
v_call: TRBV6-4
j_call: TRBJ2-3
cdr3_aa: CASSDSGGADTQYF
cdr3_nt: TGTGCCAGCAGTGACTCAGGGGGCGCAGATACGCAGTATTTT

cdr3_length: 15
clone_size: -
d_call: -
v_call: TRBV7-9
j_call: TRBJ1-3
cdr3_aa: CASSSRDKTGNTIYF
cdr3_nt: TGTGCCAGCAGCTCCCGGGACAAGACTGGAAACACCATATATTTT

cdr3_length: 16
clone_size: -
d_call: TRBD2
v_call: TRBV5-1
j_call: TRBJ2-1
cdr3_aa: CASGSVGRALEHEQFF
cdr3_nt: TGCGCCAGCGGCTCGGTGGGGAGGGCTTTGGAACATGAGCAGTTCTTC

cdr3_length: 12
clone_size: -
d_call: -
v_call: TRBV5-1
j_call: TRBJ1-1
cdr3_aa: CASSISGAEAFF
cdr3_nt: TGCGCCAGCAGCATCTCAGGGGCTGAAGCTTTCTTT

cdr3_length: 15
clone_size: -
d_call: -
v_call: TRBV6-5
j_call: TRBJ1-5
cdr3_aa: CASTPVAVSNQPQHF
cdr3_nt: TGTGCCAGCACCCCGGTGGCGGTTAGCAATCAGCCCCAGCATTTT

cdr3_length: 13
clone_size: -
d_call: TRBD1
v_call: TRBV6-5
j_call: TRBJ1-2
cdr3_aa: CASSLDRTYGYTF
cdr3_nt: TGTGCCAGCAGTTTGGACAGGACCTATGGCTACACCTTC

cdr3_length: 13
clone_size: few
d_call: -
v_call: TRBV6-6
j_call: TRBJ1-4
cdr3_aa: CASSFGFSEKLFF
cdr3_nt: TGTGCCAGCAGTTTTGGGTTTAGTGAAAAACTGTTTTTT

cdr3_length: 14
clone_size: few
d_call: -
v_call: TRBV3-1/TRBV3-2
j_call: TRBJ2-5
cdr3_aa: CASSQDGLQETQYF
cdr3_nt: TGTGCCAGCAGCCAAGATGGCCTCCAAGAGACCCAGTACTTC

cdr3_length: 14
clone_size: -
d_call: -
v_call: TRBV6-5
j_call: TRBJ2-3
cdr3_aa: CASSYRASTDTQYF
cdr3_nt: TGTGCCAGCAGTTACAGGGCTAGCACAGATACGCAGTATTTT

cdr3_length: 12
clone_size: -
d_call: -
v_call: TRBV29-1
j_call: TRBJ2-3
cdr3_aa: CSVGVLQDTQYF
cdr3_nt: TGCAGCGTTGGGGTTTTGCAAGATACGCAGTATTTT

cdr3_length: 13
clone_size: -
d_call: TRBD1
v_call: TRBV29-1
j_call: TRBJ1-1
cdr3_aa: CSGRDRGLTEAFF
cdr3_nt: TGCAGCGGCCGGGACAGGGGGCTTACTGAAGCTTTCTTT

cdr3_length: 16
clone_size: -
d_call: TRBD2
v_call: TRBV9
j_call: TRBJ2-5
cdr3_aa: CASSAHSGGPQETQYF
cdr3_nt: TGTGCCAGCAGCGCACATAGCGGGGGGCCCCAAGAGACCCAGTACTTC

cdr3_length: 18
clone_size: -
d_call: TRBD2
v_call: TRBV4-2
j_call: TRBJ2-1
cdr3_aa: CASSQGPAGGGTYNEQFF
cdr3_nt: TGTGCCAGCAGCCAAGGCCCTGCGGGCGGGGGGACCTACAATGAGCAGTTCTTC

cdr3_length: 13
clone_size: -
d_call: -
v_call: TRBV7-2
j_call: TRBJ1-1
cdr3_aa: CASSRVADTEAFF
cdr3_nt: TGTGCCAGCAGCAGGGTCGCAGACACTGAAGCTTTCTTT

cdr3_length: 14
clone_size: -
d_call: -
v_call: TRBV5-1
j_call: TRBJ2-5
cdr3_aa: CASSLLGVEETQYF
cdr3_nt: TGCGCCAGCAGCTTACTTGGGGTGGAAGAGACCCAGTACTTC

cdr3_length: 13
clone_size: -
d_call: TRBD1
v_call: TRBV2
j_call: TRBJ2-7
cdr3_aa: CASSPDRGYEQYF
cdr3_nt: TGTGCCAGCAGCCCCGACAGGGGATACGAGCAGTACTTC

cdr3_length: 17
clone_size: -
d_call: -
v_call: TRBV2
j_call: TRBJ2-7
cdr3_aa: CASNTPAPGQTLYEQYF
cdr3_nt: TGTGCCAGCAACACCCCCGCCCCCGGACAGACCCTTTACGAGCAGTACTTC

cdr3_length: 18
clone_size: -
d_call: -
v_call: TRBV12-5
j_call: TRBJ1-5
cdr3_aa: CASGLVRGVTYSNQPQHF
cdr3_nt: TGTGCTAGTGGTTTGGTAAGGGGGGTCACCTATAGCAATCAGCCCCAGCATTTT

cdr3_length: 16
clone_size: -
d_call: -
v_call: TRBV5-5
j_call: TRBJ1-1
cdr3_aa: CASSSSGWQLNTEAFF
cdr3_nt: TGTGCCAGCAGCTCAAGCGGGTGGCAGTTGAACACTGAAGCTTTCTTT

cdr3_length: 13
clone_size: -
d_call: -
v_call: TRBV4-1
j_call: TRBJ1-3
cdr3_aa: CASSQESGSPALF
cdr3_nt: TGCGCCAGCAGCCAAGAATCAGGGTCTCCTGCCCTTTTT

cdr3_length: 14
clone_size: -
d_call: -
v_call: TRBV10-3
j_call: TRBJ2-1
cdr3_aa: CAISEDGDYNEQFF
cdr3_nt: TGTGCCATCAGTGAAGACGGGGACTACAATGAGCAGTTCTTC

cdr3_length: 14
clone_size: -
d_call: -
v_call: TRBV2
j_call: TRBJ2-1
cdr3_aa: CASTRLASGNEQFF
cdr3_nt: TGTGCCAGCACAAGGCTCGCCAGCGGAAATGAGCAGTTCTTC

cdr3_length: 13
clone_size: -
d_call: -
v_call: TRBV5-5
j_call: TRBJ1-5
cdr3_aa: CASSLFMGQPQHF
cdr3_nt: TGTGCCAGCAGCTTGTTCATGGGTCAGCCCCAGCATTTT

cdr3_length: 14
clone_size: -
d_call: TRBD1
v_call: TRBV27
j_call: TRBJ2-7
cdr3_aa: CASSLQTGGYEQYF
cdr3_nt: TGTGCCAGCAGCCTCCAGACAGGGGGCTACGAGCAGTACTTC

cdr3_length: 13
clone_size: once
d_call: -
v_call: TRBV3-1/TRBV3-2
j_call: TRBJ1-6
cdr3_aa: CASRAGVHSPLHF
cdr3_nt: TGTGCCAGCAGGGCAGGGGTTCATTCACCCCTCCACTTT

cdr3_length: 14
clone_size: -
d_call: TRBD1
v_call: TRBV3-1/TRBV3-2
j_call: TRBJ1-1
cdr3_aa: CASVSGQLNTEAFF
cdr3_nt: TGTGCCAGCGTCTCGGGACAGCTGAACACTGAAGCTTTCTTT